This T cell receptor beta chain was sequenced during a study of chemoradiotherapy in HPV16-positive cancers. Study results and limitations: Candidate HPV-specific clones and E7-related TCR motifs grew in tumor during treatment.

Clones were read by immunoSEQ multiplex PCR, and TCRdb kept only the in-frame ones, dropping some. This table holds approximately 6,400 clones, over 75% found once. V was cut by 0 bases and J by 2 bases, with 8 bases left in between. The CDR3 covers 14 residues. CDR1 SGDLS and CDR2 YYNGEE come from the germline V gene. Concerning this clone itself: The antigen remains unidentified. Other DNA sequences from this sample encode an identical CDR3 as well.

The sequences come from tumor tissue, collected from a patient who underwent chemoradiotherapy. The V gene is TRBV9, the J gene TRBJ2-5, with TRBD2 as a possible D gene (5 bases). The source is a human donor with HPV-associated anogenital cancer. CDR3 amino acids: CASSVGGGQETQYF. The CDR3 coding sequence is TGTGCCAGCAGCGTAGGTGGAGGTCAAGAGACCCAGTACTTC.